The 2 T cell receptor beta chains presented below share a single source sample, sequenced in a study of neurological immune-mediated disorders (dated by TCRdb to between 2018 and 2021). The method behind the library was 5' RACE. Sequencing used an Illumina HiSeq 2500. TCRdb passed the public sequencing reads through fastp at Q25 and MiXCR, retaining productive beta sequences. Records with the same CDR3 protein are collapsed into one entry carrying the most frequent genes and DNA. For this sample the table gives around 90,000 distinct CDR3 sequences, of which roughly an eighth were detected only once. 5% of the sample lies in the top ten. What the time point label conveys for this sample: longitudinal time-point 2. The sequencing sample was made of PBMCs. Every receptor here comes from a female donor with HTLV-1-associated myelopathy (HAM/TSP).

This clonotype was recorded at least ten times. The chain links TRBV5-1 to TRBJ2-5; perhaps TRBD2 as D (6 bases). V lost 4 bases and J 1 base, leaving 14 bases between the germline ends. This CDR3 spans 15 amino acids. Germline loops: CDR1 SGHRS, CDR2 YFSETQ. CDR3 sequence: CASSMGGGGQETQYF. CDR3 nucleotides: TGCGCCAGCAGCATGGGAGGCGGAGGCCAAGAGACCCAGTACTTC.

This clonotype occurred many times. The chain carries TRBV20-1 and TRBJ2-3, with 10 bases lining up with TRBD2. V lost 1 base to trimming and J lost 1 base; unmatched junction nucleotides: 2. The length of the CDR3 is 15 residues. The germline CDR1 and CDR2 sequences are DFQATT and SNEGSKA (reference sequence). DNA of the CDR3: TGCAGTGCTAGAGTTCTAGCGGGGGGCACAGATACGCAGTATTTT. As protein: CSARVLAGGTDTQYF.